Included here is one T cell receptor (beta chain) sequence, with context. As yet, its antigen is unknown. Sequencing used immunoSEQ multiplex PCR; TCRdb keeps in-frame clones, though not all of them. The repertoire holds about 98,000 clones, with 87% as singletons. Donors came from a validation cohort of 90 to 150 subjects, distinct from the first 666-subject cohort. Germline-derived CDR1 and CDR2 are SGHAT and FQNNGV. This CDR3 region has 17 residues. Trimming cost V 8 bases and J 0 bases, with 20 bases left between them. These data belong to a study of cytomegalovirus exposure and HLA in healthy donors. Study results and caveats: In vitro, a few CMV-associated chains proved specific for CMV antigens. The study listed 150 to 200 cytomegalovirus-associated TCR beta chains. A later analysis found first-cohort TCR clusters tended to co-occur in the 90 to 150 validation repertoires.

The origin of this receptor is a man aged 18-30 years in good health and CMV-seropositive. V and J are TRBV11-2 and TRBJ1-5; tentatively, D is TRBD1 (6 bases). The sample was PBMCs. CDR3 bases: TGTGCCAGCCGTAAGGACAGAAAATTCTATAGCAATCAGCCCCAGCATTTT. The encoded protein is CASRKDRKFYSNQPQHF. Combining the CDR3 with reference TRBV11-2 and TRBJ1-5 gives the whole variable domain EAGVAQSPRYKIIEKRQSVAFWCNPISGHATLYWYQQILGQGPKLLIQFQNNGVVDDSQLPKDRFSAERLKGVDSTLKIQPAKLEDSAVYLCASRKDRKFYSNQPQHFGDGTRLSIL.